The clone carrying this TCR beta chain was counted between two and nine times. Its antigen remains unknown. When naive CD8 T cells were sorted, they were gated as CD8+CD4-CCR7+CD45RA+. Generation of bulk TCR libraries relied on previously described methods and listed TCR primers. TCRdb reanalysed the PCR reads using MiXCR and keeps one entry per CDR3 protein. The sample records about 510,000 distinct CDR3 sequences, about a fifth being singletons. This sample stems from a study of molecular identifiers for immune sequencing clone quantification. The study's findings and limits: In cases of identical TCR molecules sharing a barcode, highly expanded clone sizes could be underestimated.

Germline assignment: CDR1 DFQATT and CDR2 SNEGSKA (reference sequence). V gave up 1 base and J gave up 4 bases, with 10 bases separating them. The CDR3 length is 13 residues. The source material was naive CD8+ T cells from blood, with Jurkat cell RNA spiked in. Described subset: FACS-sorted CD8+CD4-CCR7+CD45RA+ naive T cells. The TCR comes from a human donor in good health. Some libraries in this study had Jurkat cell RNA spiked in. This sequence joins TRBV20-1 and TRBJ2-5, with D possibly being TRBD2 (6 bases). CDR3 nucleotides: TGCAGTGCTAGAGGGAGGGGAATAGAGACCCAGTACTTC. This sequence encodes CSARGRGIETQYF.